The rows below give T cell receptor beta chains drawn from one sample of a study of cytotoxic CD8 clonotypes in ibrutinib-treated CLL. Clones were read by immunoSEQ multiplex PCR, and TCRdb kept only the in-frame ones, dropping some. The sample carries some 140,000 clones, 75% to 95% recorded once. The sequencing here drew on PBMCs, taken after 12 months of ibrutinib treatment. These receptors all come from a human donor with chronic lymphocytic leukemia. The CDR3 runs from the conserved cysteine through the conserved F or W. The size entry is marked missing in some rows and otherwise reads once, few, many or a size class.

J | V | size | length | CDR3
TRBJ2-1 | TRBV28 | - | 14 | CASSSGRREWGQFF
TRBJ1-1 | TRBV7-9 | - | 15 | CASRPKDSMNTEAFF
TRBJ2-1 | TRBV19 | once | 13 | CASSTSSGNLQFF
TRBJ2-7 | TRBV29-1 | - | 11 | CSVDGAYEQYF
TRBJ1-2 | TRBV30 | - | 13 | CAWGRQGFYGYTF
TRBJ1-5 | TRBV28 | - | 14 | CASSLGQGFQPQHF
TRBJ2-7 | TRBV29-1 | - | 17 | CSVEGLAGGPGEYEQYF
TRBJ2-7 | TRBV6-1 | - | 13 | CDSSEQEGSEQYF
TRBJ1-5 | TRBV19 | - | 15 | CASSIRTEGNQPQHF
TRBJ2-6 | TRBV10-2 | - | 12 | CATAGGANVLTF
TRBJ2-7 | TRBV28 | - | 14 | CASSLAGGPYEQYF
TRBJ2-1 | TRBV11-2 | once | 13 | CASSLGTNNEQFF
TRBJ2-3 | TRBV4-2 | once | 14 | CASSLERAGDTQYF
TRBJ2-3 | TRBV19 | - | 15 | CASSSIAGGTDTQYF
TRBJ2-3 | TRBV29-1 | - | 15 | CSVAPLAGVTDTQYF
TRBJ2-7 | TRBV7-2 | - | 15 | CASSPRSSPSYEQYF
TRBJ2-3 | TRBV6-5 | - | 14 | CASSLGTVTDTQYF
TRBJ2-7 | TRBV15 | - | 13 | CATSRDKHREQYF
TRBJ1-2 | TRBV19 | - | 14 | CASRISQGGSGYTF
TRBJ2-5 | TRBV27 | - | 14 | CASSGQVQQETQYF
TRBJ2-3 | TRBV6-6 | - | 11 | CASSSGTSGDF
TRBJ1-2 | TRBV9 | few | 13 | CASSPDREYGYTF
TRBJ1-3 | TRBV30 | - | 11 | CAWSGGNTIYF
TRBJ1-2 | TRBV28 | few | 15 | CASSAPGVPNYGYTF
TRBJ2-3 | TRBV14 | - | 14 | CASNFGTGVDTQYF
TRBJ2-4 | TRBV20-1 | once | 10 | CSVAKNIQYF
TRBJ1-1 | TRBV7-9 | - | 15 | CASSLTLSGPRGAFF
TRBJ2-7 | TRBV29-1 | - | 13 | CSVVYRLHYEQYF
TRBJ2-1 | TRBV18 | - | 15 | CASSPPSISYNEQFF
TRBJ2-7 | TRBV27 | few | 16 | CASSSSTRDGSYEQYF
TRBJ2-5 | TRBV11-2 | - | 15 | CASSLAKTSGWTQYF
TRBJ1-1 | TRBV19 | - | 15 | CASSIGPPKNTEAFF
TRBJ1-1 | TRBV25-1 | - | 14 | CASSQRGANTEAFF
TRBJ2-1 | TRBV5-4 | - | 12 | CASSLGGNEQFF
TRBJ1-5 | TRBV18 | - | 15 | CASSPTGMGNQPQHF
TRBJ1-1 | TRBV19 | - | 15 | CASSRDRYLNTEAFF
TRBJ2-7 | TRBV28 | - | 11 | CASISRGEQYF
TRBJ2-3 | TRBV28 | once | 13 | CASSYRVSDTQYF
TRBJ2-5 | TRBV5-1 | - | 14 | CASSLALVEETQYF
TRBJ2-3 | TRBV27 | - | 14 | CASSLDLGGDTQYF
TRBJ2-3 | TRBV7-9 | - | 18 | CASSWTGRDIGSADTQYF
TRBJ2-7 | TRBV2 | - | 15 | CASSAMTSGISEQYF
TRBJ2-1 | TRBV9 | once | 13 | CASSIRPDNEQFF
TRBJ2-1 | TRBV19 | - | 11 | CASSIEYEQFF
TRBJ2-1 | TRBV7-9 | once | 15 | CASSLGTDGYNEQFF
TRBJ2-2 | TRBV7-9 | - | 14 | CASRETGGSGELFF
TRBJ2-5 | TRBV7-2 | - | 14 | CASSSRPGQETQYF
TRBJ2-2 | TRBV9 | - | 12 | CASMGNTGELFF
TRBJ1-2 | TRBV6-5 | - | 13 | CASSYGTGNGYTF